This entry lists 14 T cell receptor beta chains sequenced from one sample in a study of identical twins. TCRdb reprocessed the 5' RACE reads with MiXCR, giving one entry per CDR3 protein. The data contain some 710,000 distinct CDR3 sequences, 5.5% to 6.5% of them singletons. Sequences were obtained from naive T cells sorted from blood. All receptors derive from a man aged 18 to 29 in good health.

The table lists this clonotype with many counts. The chain is built from TRBV29-1 and TRBJ2-1; 10 bases fit TRBD2. The CDR3 contains 14 residues. Germline V CDR1 and CDR2: SQVTM, ANQGSEA. The V and J ends lost 3 bases and 10 bases, in that order; junction bases with no gene match: 9. The CDR3 reads CSVEIDSGRQEQFF. CDR3 nucleotides: TGCAGCGTTGAGATTGATAGCGGGAGGCAGGAGCAGTTCTTC.

This clonotype came up a few times. This rearrangement joins TRBV20-1 to TRBJ2-3; D might be TRBD2 (6 bases). The length of the CDR3 is 12 residues. Germline loops: CDR1 DFQATT, CDR2 SNEGSKA (reference sequence). The V end was cut by 3 bases, the J end by 6 bases, with 10 bases between. DNA for the CDR3: TGCAGTGCTAGGGAGGGGTCGGATACGCAGTATTTT. As protein: CSAREGSDTQYF.

V gene TRBV3-1 combines with J gene TRBJ2-5; possible D gene TRBD2, 6 bases. The CDR3 covers 17 residues. Germline V CDR1 and CDR2: LGHDT, YNNKEL (reference sequence). V was shortened by 0 bases and J by 0 bases, with 14 bases between the two germline ends. Here the CDR3 DNA reads TGTGCCAGCAGCCAAGAGGCGGGACTTAAGTACCAAGAGACCCAGTACTTC. This sequence encodes CASSQEAGLKYQETQYF.

This clonotype was found many times. One junction end disagrees with the germline gene, perhaps due to a read error. This rearrangement joins TRBV5-5 to TRBJ2-7, with 12 bases identical to TRBD1. The CDR3 runs to 12 residues. Germline V gives CDR1 SGHKS, CDR2 YYEKEE (reference sequence). CDR3 sequence reads: CASSPGTGGRRF. The CDR3 nucleotides are TGTGCCAGCAGCCCCGGGACAGGGGGCAGAAGGTTC.

The chain carries TRBV5-1 and TRBJ2-5, with D possibly matching TRBD2 (6 bases). The V end lost 0 bases, the J end lost 5 bases, and 14 bases lay between the germline ends. Germline V gives CDR1 SGHRS, CDR2 YFSETQ. The CDR3 loop spans 15 amino acids. The CDR3 sequence: CASSLGGVGSETQYF. In DNA form, the CDR3 reads TGCGCCAGCAGCTTGGGGGGGGTCGGCTCGGAGACCCAGTACTTC.

This clonotype was seen ten or more times. The chain is built from TRBV5-1 and TRBJ2-2; 7 positions agree with TRBD1. The germline CDR1 and CDR2 sequences are SGHRS and YFSETQ. The CDR3 contains 15 residues. V lost 4 bases, J lost 0 bases, and 3 bases stayed unmatched. The CDR3 is CASSGTASNTGELFF. For the CDR3, the DNA is TGCGCCAGCAGCGGGACAGCCTCGAACACCGGGGAGCTGTTTTTT.

The chain is built from TRBV5-1 and TRBJ2-7; 10 bases map to TRBD1. Germline values: CDR1 SGHRS, CDR2 YFSETQ. V was clipped by 3 bases and J by 0 bases; unmatched bases: 3. The CDR3 is 15 residues long. The CDR3 spells CASSWGQGSSYEQYF. In DNA, the CDR3 is TGCGCCAGCAGCTGGGGACAGGGGAGCTCCTACGAGCAGTACTTC.

This clonotype was found many times. The V and J genes are TRBV5-1 and TRBJ2-3; 8 nucleotides align to TRBD1. The CDR3 sequence is 16 residues long. V lost 2 bases to trimming and J lost 4 bases; unmatched junction nucleotides: 9. Germline V gives CDR1 SGHRS, CDR2 YFSETQ. The CDR3 DNA is TGCGCCAGCAGCTTAAGTGCGACAGGGGTCGCAGATACGCAGTATTTT. Protein product: CASSLSATGVADTQYF.

This clonotype showed up many times. This chain uses TRBV29-1 with TRBJ2-1, with D maybe TRBD1 (5 bases). Germline CDR1 is SQVTM and CDR2 is ANQGSEA. Trimming removed 5 bases from V and 3 bases from J, with 8 bases in between. The CDR3 has 12 residues. The DNA for the CDR3 is TGCAGCGTTCGTACAGGCTACAATGAGCAGTTCTTC. Protein sequence: CSVRTGYNEQFF.

This clonotype was recorded at least ten times. The rearrangement joins TRBV7-2 to TRBJ2-7; D is ambiguous. The V gene's germline CDR1 is SGHTA and CDR2 FQGNSA. The germline V and J ends were trimmed by 1 base and 6 bases, with 4 bases remaining between them. The CDR3 loop spans 11 amino acids. CDR3 loop: CASSLVSEQYF. CDR3 nucleotides: TGTGCCAGCAGCTTAGTATCCGAGCAGTACTTC. Full variable domain (remainder filled in from reference TRBV7-2 and TRBJ2-7): GAGVSQSPSNKVTEKGKDVELRCDPISGHTALYWYRQSLGQGLEFLIYFQGNSAPDKSGLPSDRFSAERTGGSVSTLTIQRTQQEDSAVYLCASSLVSEQYFGPGTRLTVT.

This clonotype has just a few counts. In DNA, the CDR3 is TGTGCCAGCGGAGGCGGGGAGCTGTTTTTT. Protein: CASGGGELFF. This chain joins TRBV12-3 or TRBV12-4 and TRBJ2-2; TRBD2 might be the D (5 bases). The CDR3 is 10 amino acids. The germline V and J ends were trimmed by 8 bases and 7 bases, with 5 bases remaining between them.

The gene calls are TRBV5-1 and TRBJ2-5; weak D call: TRBD2 (6 bases). Trimming stripped 4 bases from V and 5 bases from J, with 15 bases between. This CDR3 is 14 amino acids long. Germline V CDR1 and CDR2: SGHRS, YFSETQ. The CDR3 here is CASSPSRRDETQYF. The CDR3 DNA reads TGCGCCAGCAGCCCGTCCAGGAGGGATGAGACCCAGTACTTC.

This clonotype was counted ten times or more. The V gene is TRBV6-2 or TRBV6-3, the J gene TRBJ2-7; D gene ambiguous. CDR3 size: 10 residues. The germline V gene encodes CDR1 MNHEY and CDR2 SVGEGT. Trimming removed 5 bases from V and 10 bases from J, with 9 bases in between. The CDR3 sequence: CASSGPLQYF. CDR3 DNA: TGTGCCAGCAGTGGGCCGCTTCAGTACTTC.

The chain employs TRBV14 and TRBJ1-2, with 10 bases fitting TRBD1. The germline V gene encodes CDR1 SGHDN and CDR2 FVKESK. The CDR3 has 15 residues. J was trimmed by 6 bases and V by 5 bases; bases with no gene match: 9. The CDR3 bases are TGTGCCAGCAGCGACAGACGCGGGACAGGGGATGGCTACACCTTC. This sequence encodes CASSDRRGTGDGYTF.